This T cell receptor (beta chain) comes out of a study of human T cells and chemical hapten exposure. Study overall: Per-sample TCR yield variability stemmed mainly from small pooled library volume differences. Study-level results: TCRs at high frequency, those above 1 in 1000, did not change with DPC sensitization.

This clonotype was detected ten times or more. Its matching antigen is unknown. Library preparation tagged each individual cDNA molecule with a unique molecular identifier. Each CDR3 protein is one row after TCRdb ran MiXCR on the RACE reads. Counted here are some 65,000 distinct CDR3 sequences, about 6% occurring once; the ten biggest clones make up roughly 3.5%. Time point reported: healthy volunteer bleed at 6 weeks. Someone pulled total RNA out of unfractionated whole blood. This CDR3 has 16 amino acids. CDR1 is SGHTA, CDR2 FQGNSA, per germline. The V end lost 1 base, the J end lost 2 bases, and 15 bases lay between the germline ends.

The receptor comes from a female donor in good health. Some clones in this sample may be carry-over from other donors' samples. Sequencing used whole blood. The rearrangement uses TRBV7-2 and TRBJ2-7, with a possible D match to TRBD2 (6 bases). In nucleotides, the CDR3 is TGTGCCAGCAGCTTAGGGGGAGGAGCGACAACCTACGAGCAGTACTTC. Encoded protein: CASSLGGGATTYEQYF.